This T cell receptor (beta chain) was sequenced for a study of PD-1 and CTLA-4 blockade in melanoma. The protocol was immunoSEQ multiplex PCR, while the TCRdb copy is restricted to in-frame clones and leaves out a portion. The sample has fewer than 35,000 clones; 88% are singletons. V gave up 0 bases and J gave up 2 bases, with 10 bases separating them. Germline V gene data show CDR1 as LGHNA and CDR2 as YNFKEQ. There are 15 residues in the CDR3. The TCR sequence derives from a human donor with melanoma. The input for sequencing was CD8+ T cells from peripheral blood, taken from a patient given anti-PD-1 treatment. The V gene is TRBV4-2, the J gene TRBJ2-5; no reliable D call. CDR3 sequence: CASSQEYWAQETQYF. The CDR3, as DNA: TGTGCCAGCAGCCAAGAATATTGGGCTCAAGAGACCCAGTACTTC.